These 8 T cell receptor beta chains were all obtained from the same sample, sequenced in a study of shared clonotypes between healthy human individuals. The table came from immunoSEQ multiplex PCR; TCRdb's copy has only in-frame clones and leaves some out. Of 2 million to 2.5 million clones listed, over 85% are singletons. Sequenced sample: naive CD4+ T cells sorted from blood. The subset here: CD45RA+ positively selected. The receptor source for this set is a man between 18 and 35 years old in good health.

J is TRBJ2-7 and V is TRBV4-1; TRBD2 agrees at 12 bases. V gave up 2 bases and J gave up 5 bases; unmatched junction bases: 10. Germline V gene data show CDR1 as MGHRA and CDR2 as YSYEKL. This CDR3 is 17 amino acids long. CDR3 coding DNA: TGCGCCAGCAGCCAACTAGCGGGAGGGCCTCTGAAGGACGAGCAGTACTTC. As protein: CASSQLAGGPLKDEQYF.

CDR3 DNA: TGTGCCAGCAGACCCCCGGGACTAGCGGGAGTTGGCGAGCAGTACTTC. As protein: CASRPPGLAGVGEQYF. This chain links TRBV7-2 with TRBJ2-7; 14 bases are shared with TRBD2. V gave up 6 bases and J gave up 6 bases; unmatched junction bases: 10. The CDR3 has 16 amino acids. From germline, CDR1 is SGHTA and CDR2 FQGNSA.

The chain is built from TRBV27 and TRBJ2-1, with D possibly matching TRBD2 (6 bases). Germline CDR1 is MNHEY and CDR2 is SMNVEV (reference sequence). The CDR3 has 15 amino acids. Trimming shortened V by 4 bases and J by 5 bases, and 15 bases separated the two germline ends. As DNA, the CDR3 is TGTGCCAGCAGTTGGGGGGTGGAAGTAAACAATGAGCAGTTCTTC. Protein: CASSWGVEVNNEQFF.

The CDR3 sequence is CASSSLDTQYF. The CDR3 DNA follows: TGTGCCAGCAGCTCGTTAGATACGCAGTATTTT. V usage is TRBV5-6 and J usage is TRBJ2-3; D unresolved. The CDR3 loop spans 11 amino acids. Trimming pared 3 bases from V and 5 bases from J, leaving 4 bases between. Germline lookup yields CDR1 SGHDT and CDR2 YYEEEE.

The chain employs TRBV18 and TRBJ1-2; D not certain. The CDR3 is 13 residues long. The V end lost 4 bases, the J end lost 4 bases, and 10 bases lay between the germline ends. The germline V gene encodes CDR1 KGHSH and CDR2 LQKENI. CDR3 DNA sequence: TGTGCCAGCTCACGTGGGCTAGGCTATGGCTACACCTTC. Its protein is CASSRGLGYGYTF.

This clone was recorded once. The J gene is TRBJ2-3, the V gene TRBV9; TRBD2 agrees at 8 bases. The CDR3 is 15 residues long. Germline CDR1 reads SGDLS; CDR2 reads YYNGEE. V lost 4 bases and J lost 5; bases outside the gene matches: 9. CDR3 amino acids: CASSSPSREGDTQYF. The DNA of the CDR3 is TGTGCCAGCAGCTCCCCGTCCCGGGAGGGAGATACGCAGTATTTT.

J is TRBJ2-3 and V is TRBV2, with D possibly matching TRBD2 (5 bases). Germline CDR1 and CDR2: SNHLY and FYNNEI. This CDR3 comprises 15 residues. V gave up 10 bases and J gave up 3 bases, with 20 bases separating them. The CDR3 nucleotides are TGTGCCACAACTCGGGAACTAGTCACGACAGATACGCAGTATTTT. Its translation: CATTRELVTTDTQYF.

This chain connects TRBV5-1 to TRBJ2-5, with 14 bases identical to TRBD2. Germline assignment: CDR1 SGHRS and CDR2 YFSETQ. This CDR3 is built from 16 residues. V gave up 4 bases and J gave up 5 bases; unmatched junction bases: 7. CDR3 DNA: TGCGCCAGCAGCGGAGGGACTAGCGGGAGTCGGGAGACCCAGTACTTC. It encodes CASSGGTSGSRETQYF.